The clone carrying this T cell receptor (beta chain) has ten or more counts. The sample's time point: patch test 1, 2 weeks after DPC sensitization. Treatment: therapeutic diphenylcyclopropenone sensitization with weekly scalp DPC. The germline CDR1 and CDR2 sequences are SGHTA and FQGNSA. V was clipped by 2 bases and J by 8 bases, with 10 bases between them. The CDR3 extends over 13 amino acids. The data derive from a study of human T cells and chemical hapten exposure. Study context: Skin on the upper inner arm, roughly 2 cm by roughly 2 cm in size, was sensitized with 2% DPC.

TCRdb re-called the RACE reads through MiXCR, storing one row per CDR3 protein. The sample lists a few hundred thousand distinct CDR3 sequences; more than 4.5% were seen once. The chain is built from TRBV7-2 and TRBJ2-4; D is unresolved. The source of this sequence is a woman in her forties or fifties with alopecia areata. Some clones in this sample may be carry-over from other donors' samples. This specimen was whole blood, taken in connection with sensitization to the hapten diphenylcyclopropenone (DPC). In DNA, the CDR3 is TGTGCCAGCAGCTTAAGTAATGGATACATTCAGTACTTC. Its translation: CASSLSNGYIQYF.